Listed here is a single T cell receptor beta chain. The CDR3 consists of 13 residues. The germline CDR1 and CDR2 sequences are SNHLY and FYNNEI. The V segment lost 4 bases and the J segment 6 bases; nucleotides outside the gene matches: 4. These data come from a study of blood T cell repertoires in COVID-19. Study at large: Acute and convalescent COVID-19 samples came from the United States, Italy and Spain. T cells, B-cell-depleted T cells, or PBMCs supplied cDNA or gDNA.

Methods used by the authors: Quantification of nucleated cells was approximated via reference gene primer amplification. The protocol was immunoSEQ multiplex PCR, while the TCRdb copy is restricted to in-frame clones and leaves out a portion. V and J calls and clone size are copied from that table; D and trimming were computed from the DNA. Here the sample spans nearly 25,000 clones, roughly nine tenths being singletons. The receptor was derived from a man aged 70-80 years with acute or convalescent COVID-19. The chain has TRBV2 and TRBJ1-2; 8 bases fit TRBD1. The material sequenced was peripheral blood. Here the CDR3 reads CASSGDRSNGYTF. The DNA for the CDR3 is TGTGCCAGCAGTGGGGACAGGTCTAATGGCTACACCTTC. Using reference TRBV2 and TRBJ1-2 for the parts outside the CDR3, the full variable domain is EPEVTQTPSHQVTQMGQEVILRCVPISNHLYFYWYRQILGQKVEFLVSFYNNEISEKSEIFDDQFSVERPDGSNFTLKIRSTKLEDSAMYFCASSGDRSNGYTFGSGTRLTVV.